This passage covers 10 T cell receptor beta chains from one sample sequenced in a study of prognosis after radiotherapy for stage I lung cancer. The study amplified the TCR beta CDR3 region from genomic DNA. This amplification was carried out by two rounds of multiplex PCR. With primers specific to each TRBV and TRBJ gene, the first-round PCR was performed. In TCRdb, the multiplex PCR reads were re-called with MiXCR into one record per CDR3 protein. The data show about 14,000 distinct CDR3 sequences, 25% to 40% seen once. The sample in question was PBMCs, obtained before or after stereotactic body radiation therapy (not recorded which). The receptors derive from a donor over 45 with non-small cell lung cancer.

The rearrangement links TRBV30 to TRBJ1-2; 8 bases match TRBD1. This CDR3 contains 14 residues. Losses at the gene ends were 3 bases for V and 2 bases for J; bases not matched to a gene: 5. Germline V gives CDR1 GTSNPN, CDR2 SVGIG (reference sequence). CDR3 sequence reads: CAWRSWTGNYGYTF. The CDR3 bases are TGTGCCTGGAGAAGTTGGACAGGGAACTATGGCTACACCTTC.

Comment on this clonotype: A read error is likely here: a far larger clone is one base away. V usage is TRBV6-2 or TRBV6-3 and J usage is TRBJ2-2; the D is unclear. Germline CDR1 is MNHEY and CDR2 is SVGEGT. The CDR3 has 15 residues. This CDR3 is CANSDFRKDDGELFF. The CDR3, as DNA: TGTGCCAACAGTGATTTCAGGAAGGATGACGGGGAGCTGTTTTTT.

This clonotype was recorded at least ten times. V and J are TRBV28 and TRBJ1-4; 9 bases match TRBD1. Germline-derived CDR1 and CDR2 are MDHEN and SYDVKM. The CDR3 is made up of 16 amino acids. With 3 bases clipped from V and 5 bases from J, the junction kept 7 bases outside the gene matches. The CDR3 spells CASSFTGGDANEKLFF. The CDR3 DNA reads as TGTGCCAGCAGTTTTACAGGGGGCGATGCGAATGAAAAACTGTTTTTT.

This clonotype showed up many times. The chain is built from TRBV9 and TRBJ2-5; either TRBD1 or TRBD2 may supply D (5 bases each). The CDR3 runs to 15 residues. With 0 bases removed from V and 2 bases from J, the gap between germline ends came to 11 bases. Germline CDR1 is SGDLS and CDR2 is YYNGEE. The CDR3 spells CASSVGGNQQETQYF. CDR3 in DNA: TGTGCCAGCAGCGTAGGGGGGAATCAACAAGAGACCCAGTACTTC.

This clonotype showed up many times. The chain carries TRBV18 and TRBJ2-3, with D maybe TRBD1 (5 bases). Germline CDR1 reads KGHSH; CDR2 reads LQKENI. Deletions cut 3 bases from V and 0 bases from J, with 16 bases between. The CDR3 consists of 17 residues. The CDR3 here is CASSPGQIDRSTDTQYF. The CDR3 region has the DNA TGTGCCAGCTCACCGGGGCAGATAGACAGAAGCACAGATACGCAGTATTTT. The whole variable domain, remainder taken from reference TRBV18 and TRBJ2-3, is NAGVMQNPRHLVRRRGQEARLRCSPMKGHSHVYWYRQLPEEGLKFMVYLQKENIIDESGMPKERFSAEFPKEGPSILRIQQVVRGDSAAYFCASSPGQIDRSTDTQYFGPGTRLTVL.

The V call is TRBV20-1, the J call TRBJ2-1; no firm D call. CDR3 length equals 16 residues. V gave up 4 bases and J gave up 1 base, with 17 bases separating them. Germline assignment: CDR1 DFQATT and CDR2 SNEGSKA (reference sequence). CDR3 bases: TGCAGTGCTATCACGTTTGATGCAGATTCCTACAATGAGCAGTTCTTC. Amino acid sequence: CSAITFDADSYNEQFF.

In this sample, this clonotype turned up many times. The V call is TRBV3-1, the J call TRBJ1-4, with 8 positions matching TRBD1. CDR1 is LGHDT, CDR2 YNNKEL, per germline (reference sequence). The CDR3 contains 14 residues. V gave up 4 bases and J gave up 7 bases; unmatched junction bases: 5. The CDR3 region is CASSPHDRGEKLFF. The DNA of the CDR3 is TGTGCCAGCAGCCCTCACGACAGGGGTGAAAAACTGTTTTTT.

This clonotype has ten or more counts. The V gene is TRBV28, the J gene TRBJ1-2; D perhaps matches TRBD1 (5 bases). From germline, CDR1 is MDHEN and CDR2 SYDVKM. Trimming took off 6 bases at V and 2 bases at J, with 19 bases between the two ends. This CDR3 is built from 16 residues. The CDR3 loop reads CASRGRGGWGNYGYTF. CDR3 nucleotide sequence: TGTGCCAGCAGGGGCCGGGGGGGATGGGGCAACTATGGCTACACCTTC.

Here the CDR3 reads CASFSGTSGRENEQFF. DNA for the CDR3: TGCGCCAGCTTTTCCGGGACTAGCGGGAGGGAGAATGAGCAGTTCTTC. V gene TRBV5-1 combines with J gene TRBJ2-1; 16 bases are a match to TRBD2. This CDR3 is 16 amino acids long. V shed 7 bases and J 7 bases; nucleotides not matched to a gene: 8. The germline gives CDR1 SGHRS, CDR2 YFSETQ.

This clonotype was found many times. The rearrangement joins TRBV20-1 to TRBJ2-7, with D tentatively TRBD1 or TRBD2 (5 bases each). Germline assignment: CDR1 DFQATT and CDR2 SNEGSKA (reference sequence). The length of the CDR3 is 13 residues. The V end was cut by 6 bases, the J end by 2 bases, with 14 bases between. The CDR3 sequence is CSASGLGAYEQYF. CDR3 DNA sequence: TGCAGTGCCTCTGGCCTGGGGGCCTACGAGCAGTACTTC.